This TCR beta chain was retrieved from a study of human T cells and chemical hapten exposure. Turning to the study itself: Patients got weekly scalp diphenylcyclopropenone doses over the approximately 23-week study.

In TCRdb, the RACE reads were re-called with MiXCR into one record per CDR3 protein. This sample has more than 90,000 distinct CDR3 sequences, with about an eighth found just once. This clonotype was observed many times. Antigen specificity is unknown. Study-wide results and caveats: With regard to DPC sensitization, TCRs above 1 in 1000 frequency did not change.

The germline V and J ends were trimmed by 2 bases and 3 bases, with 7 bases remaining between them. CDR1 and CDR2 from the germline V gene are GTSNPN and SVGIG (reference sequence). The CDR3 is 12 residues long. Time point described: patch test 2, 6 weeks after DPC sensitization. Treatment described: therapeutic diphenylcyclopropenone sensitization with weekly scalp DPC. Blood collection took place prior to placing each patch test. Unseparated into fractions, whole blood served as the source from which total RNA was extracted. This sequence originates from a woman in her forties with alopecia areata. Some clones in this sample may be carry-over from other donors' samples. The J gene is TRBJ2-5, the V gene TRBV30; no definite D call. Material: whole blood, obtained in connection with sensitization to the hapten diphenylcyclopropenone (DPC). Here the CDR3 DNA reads TGTGCCTGGAGTAGTCCGAAAGAGACCCAGTACTTC. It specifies CAWSSPKETQYF. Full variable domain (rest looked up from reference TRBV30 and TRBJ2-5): SQTIHQWPATLVQPVGSPLSLECTVEGTSNPNLYWYRQAAGRGLQLLFYSVGIGQISSEVPQNLSASRPQDRQFILSSKKLLLSDSGFYLCAWSSPKETQYFGPGTRLLVL.